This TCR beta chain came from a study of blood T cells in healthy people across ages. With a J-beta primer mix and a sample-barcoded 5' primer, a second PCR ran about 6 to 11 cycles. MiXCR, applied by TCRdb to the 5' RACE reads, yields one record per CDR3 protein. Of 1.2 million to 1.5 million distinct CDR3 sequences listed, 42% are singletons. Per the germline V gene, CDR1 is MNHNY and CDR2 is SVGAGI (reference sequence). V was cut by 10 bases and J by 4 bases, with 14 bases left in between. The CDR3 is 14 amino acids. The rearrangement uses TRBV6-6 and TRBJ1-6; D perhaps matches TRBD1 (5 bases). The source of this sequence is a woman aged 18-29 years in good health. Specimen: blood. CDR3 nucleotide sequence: TGTGCCACGGGGGGGAACGTATATAATTCACCCCTCCACTTT. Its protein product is CATGGNVYNSPLHF.